The present TCR beta chain was sequenced within a study of T cell responses to AZD1222 COVID-19 vaccine. Germline CDR1 LNHDA, CDR2 SQIVND (reference sequence). The CDR3 loop spans 17 amino acids. Trimming took off 3 bases at V and 7 bases at J, with 21 bases between the two ends. TCRdb keeps only in-frame clones here, not all; method: immunoSEQ multiplex PCR. The sample has roughly 180,000 clones, roughly 94% seen once. The chain has TRBV19 and TRBJ1-4; D uncertain. This receptor was identified in an adult who received the AZD1222 COVID-19 vaccine. The sample was peripheral blood, taken 28 days after the second AZD1222 dose. CDR3 bases: TGTGCCAGTAGTATGGCCTCAATCGGGTATCGGTTTGAAAAACTGTTTTTT. Amino acids: CASSMASIGYRFEKLFF. The full variable domain, its missing parts supplied by reference TRBV19 and TRBJ1-4, is DGGITQSPKYLFRKEGQNVTLSCEQNLNHDAMYWYRQDPGQGLRLIYYSQIVNDFQKGDIAEGYSVSREKKESFPLTVTSAQKNPTAFYLCASSMASIGYRFEKLFFGSGTQLSVL.